The entry below gives a single T cell receptor (beta chain) sequence along with its context. The antigen remains unidentified. Only in-frame clones appear in the TCRdb table, and some are missing; sequencing was by immunoSEQ multiplex PCR. Here the sample spans around 30,000 clones, roughly 75% being singletons. The data were taken from a study of T cells in localized non-small cell lung cancer. Whole-study results and caveats: Paired adjacent lung recovered a median around 62 of the top 100 tumor clones. Longer overall survival was seen with higher T cell density measured in blood.

Here the sequenced sample was peripheral blood, taken before any cancer treatment. The TCR was taken from a male donor older than 55 with stage II squamous cell lung carcinoma.

This CDR3 reads CASSEGRGGNQPQHF. The CDR3 coding sequence is TGTGCCAGCAGTGAAGGCAGGGGAGGCAATCAGCCCCAGCATTTT. The gene calls are TRBV2 and TRBJ1-5, with D possibly TRBD1 on 6 matching bases. The CDR3 sequence is 15 residues long. V was trimmed by 1 base and J by 2 bases, leaving 9 bases between them. Germline CDR1 SNHLY, CDR2 FYNNEI.